The 32 T cell receptor beta chains in this list originate from one sample, sequenced in a study of beta chain features in type 1 diabetes. Isolated RNA was reverse transcribed in full, so expressed TCRB transcripts were sequenced. Assay used: immunoSEQ multiplex PCR; TCRdb lists only in-frame clones, some missing. This sample has about 620,000 clones, with 15% found just once. The material sequenced was naive CD4+ T cells from blood. These receptors all come from a man younger than 35 in good health.

The chain carries TRBV29-1 and TRBJ2-1; 8 bases match TRBD1. J lost 6 bases, V lost 4 bases, and 8 bases had no gene match. Germline lookup yields CDR1 SQVTM and CDR2 ANQGSEA. The CDR3 is 14 amino acids. CDR3 DNA: TGCAGCGTTGTAGAGGACAGGGTCCCCAATGAGCAGTTCTTC. Protein sequence: CSVVEDRVPNEQFF.

The gene calls are TRBV5-4 and TRBJ1-2; a weak D match, TRBD1 (5 bases). This CDR3 comprises 14 residues. The germline V gene encodes CDR1 SGHNT and CDR2 YYREEE (reference sequence). Trimming cost V 7 bases and J 5 bases, with 18 bases left between them. The CDR3 loop reads CASLHGGEPYGYTF. CDR3 coding DNA: TGTGCCAGCCTCCATGGGGGGGAGCCTTATGGCTACACCTTC.

This clone was observed a handful of times. As DNA, the CDR3 is TGTGCCAGCAGCAGGGCAGCGGGGGGAAACTGCTCCTACGAGCAGTACTTC. Encoded protein: CASSRAAGGNCSYEQYF. The chain carries TRBV21-1 and TRBJ2-7; TRBD2 is the table's D call, not checked against the DNA. TRBV21-1 is tagged as a pseudogene. The CDR3 is 17 amino acids.

This chain uses TRBV27 with TRBJ2-1; 7 bases map to TRBD2. The CDR3 consists of 16 residues. CDR1 and CDR2 from the germline V gene are MNHEY and SMNVEV (reference sequence). Losses at the gene ends were 8 bases for V and 0 bases for J; bases not matched to a gene: 10. The DNA of the CDR3 is TGTGCCAGCTGCGAGGGTGCGGGGGTCTCCTACAATGAGCAGTTCTTC. Translating gives CASCEGAGVSYNEQFF.

CDR3 sequence (DNA): TGTGCCAGCAGCCCCGTGGGACAGAAAGAGACCCAGTACTTC. It translates to CASSPVGQKETQYF. The chain combines TRBV7-2 with TRBJ2-5, with TRBD1 matching 7 bases. Germline CDR1 and CDR2: SGHTA and FQGNSA. The CDR3 spans 14 residues. V shed 5 bases, J shed 3 bases, and the junction held 6 bases outside the gene matches.

The rearrangement uses TRBV2 and TRBJ2-2; D remains ambiguous. V was trimmed by 7 bases and J by 0 bases, leaving 9 bases between them. From germline, CDR1 is SNHLY and CDR2 FYNNEI. The CDR3 totals 14 residues. In DNA form, the CDR3 reads TGTGCCAGCAAAGCTGACACGAACACCGGGGAGCTGTTTTTT. Translated, it gives CASKADTNTGELFF.

The chain couples TRBV27 to TRBJ2-7; TRBD2 matches 8 bases. Germline values: CDR1 MNHEY, CDR2 SMNVEV (reference sequence). J lost 4 bases, V lost 6 bases, and 8 bases had no gene match. This CDR3 is 14 amino acids long. CDR3 sequence reads: CASSLAGGRYEQYF. The CDR3 DNA follows: TGTGCCAGCAGCCTGGCGGGGGGCAGGTACGAGCAGTACTTC.

This clone showed up just a few times. The gene calls are TRBV6-5 and TRBJ2-3; 14 bases are shared with TRBD2. CDR1 is MNHEY and CDR2 is SVGAGI in the germline V gene. This CDR3 comprises 15 residues. Trimming took 6 bases from V and 5 from J; bases not matched to a gene: 4. The DNA for the CDR3 is TGTGCCAGCAGCCGCGGACTAGCGGGAGGAGATACGCAGTATTTT. This sequence encodes CASSRGLAGGDTQYF.

This clone was seen a few times. The CDR3, as DNA: TGTGCCAGCAGCTTAGTCACAGTGTTCAATCAGCCCCAGCATTTT. It codes for CASSLVTVFNQPQHF. The chain is built from TRBV7-8 and TRBJ1-5, with unresolved D. Germline-derived CDR1 and CDR2 are SGHVS and FQNEAQ. The V end was cut by 1 base, the J end by 3 bases, with 10 bases between. The CDR3 covers 15 residues.

The chain uses TRBV4-2 and TRBJ2-2, with no clear D. The CDR3 covers 16 residues. Germline CDR1 is LGHNA and CDR2 is YNFKEQ. Trimming stripped 1 base from V and 0 bases from J, with 9 bases between. Here the CDR3 reads CASSQVYGSNTGELFF. CDR3 DNA sequence: TGTGCCAGCAGCCAAGTATACGGGTCGAACACCGGGGAGCTGTTTTTT.

V gene TRBV10-3 combines with J gene TRBJ2-5; no clear D. The CDR3 spans 17 residues. V lost 4 bases and J lost 6, with 24 bases in between. Germline loops: CDR1 ENHRY, CDR2 SYGVKD. The CDR3 DNA follows: TGTGCCATCAGTGTCGGTTCGGGCATCCTAGGGCAGCAGACCCAGTACTTC. Protein: CAISVGSGILGQQTQYF.

This clone was counted a few times. V and J are TRBV29-1 and TRBJ2-7; weak D call: TRBD1 (6 bases). Germline-derived CDR1 and CDR2 are SQVTM and ANQGSEA. Trimming stripped 3 bases from V and 3 bases from J, with 12 bases between. This CDR3 has 13 amino acids. The DNA of the CDR3 is TGCAGCGTTGACTCAGGGGTGGGCTACGAGCAGTACTTC. Residues: CSVDSGVGYEQYF.

The rearrangement uses TRBV6-5 and TRBJ2-7; perhaps TRBD2 as D (5 bases). The CDR3 consists of 11 residues. Trimming shortened V by 2 bases and J by 9 bases, and 8 bases separated the two germline ends. From germline, CDR1 is MNHEY and CDR2 SVGAGI. The CDR3 DNA sequence: TGTGCCAGCAGTTACGGCGGGCGGCAGTACTTC. Protein: CASSYGGRQYF.

The chain couples TRBV7-2 to TRBJ1-5, with D hard to call. CDR1 SGHTA and CDR2 FQGNSA come from the germline V gene. V shed 3 bases and J shed 0 bases, with 9 bases lying between them. This CDR3 comprises 15 residues. This chain's CDR3 is CASSLGGDSNQPQHF. Written as DNA, the CDR3 is TGTGCCAGCAGCTTGGGCGGAGATAGCAATCAGCCCCAGCATTTT.

Only a few counts were recorded for this clone. The gene calls are TRBV7-6 and TRBJ1-5, with D hard to call. This CDR3 contains 12 residues. CDR1 is SGHVS and CDR2 is FNYEAQ in the germline V gene. V was trimmed by 1 base and J by 4 bases, leaving 2 bases between them. The CDR3 bases are TGTGCCAGCAGCTTAGGTAATCAGCCCCAGCATTTT. Translated: CASSLGNQPQHF.

V gene TRBV28 combines with J gene TRBJ2-2; 8 nucleotides match TRBD2. The V segment lost 6 bases and the J segment 2 bases; nucleotides outside the gene matches: 5. The CDR3 consists of 15 residues. Germline V CDR1 and CDR2: MDHEN, SYDVKM. The CDR3 sequence is CASRVGLANTGELFF. The CDR3 coding sequence is TGTGCCAGCAGGGTTGGACTAGCCAACACCGGGGAGCTGTTTTTT. The complete variable domain, with remaining parts taken from reference TRBV28 and TRBJ2-2, reads DVKVTQSSRYLVKRTGEKVFLECVQDMDHENMFWYRQDPGLGLRLIYFSYDVKMKEKGDIPEGYSVSREKKERFSLILESASTNQTSMYLCASRVGLANTGELFFGEGSRLTVL.

This clone was seen only a few times. The genes are TRBV7-6 and TRBJ2-3; TRBD2 matches 9 bases. CDR1 is SGHVS, CDR2 FNYEAQ, per germline. The V segment lost 6 bases and the J segment 3 bases; nucleotides outside the gene matches: 13. CDR3 length equals 17 residues. The CDR3: CASSTPPLAGPTDTQYF. The CDR3 DNA reads as TGTGCCAGCAGTACTCCCCCCCTAGCGGGACCGACAGATACGCAGTATTTT.

This clone was seen more than once but under ten times. The chain has TRBV9 and TRBJ2-2; TRBD1 is a possible D gene (7 bases). The CDR3 has 15 residues. With 4 bases removed from V and 6 bases from J, the gap between germline ends came to 16 bases. The germline gives CDR1 SGDLS, CDR2 YYNGEE. CDR3 loop: CASSILTGEAGELFF. CDR3 nucleotide sequence: TGTGCCAGCAGCATTCTCACAGGGGAGGCCGGGGAGCTGTTTTTT.

This clone appeared a few times. The rearrangement links TRBV20-1 to TRBJ2-5; D is uncertain. In germline, CDR1 is DFQATT, CDR2 SNEGSKA (reference sequence). Trimming left V 3 bases short and J 5 bases short, with 7 bases between. The CDR3 is made up of 11 amino acids. DNA for the CDR3: TGCAGTGCTAGGGTTGCGGAGACCCAGTACTTC. Its translation: CSARVAETQYF.

The sample holds a few counts of this clone. The chain recombines TRBV5-5 with TRBJ2-5, with D possibly being TRBD1 (6 bases). This CDR3 spans 13 amino acids. Trimming removed 4 bases at V and 4 bases at J, with 11 bases between. Germline V gene data show CDR1 as SGHKS and CDR2 as YYEKEE (reference sequence). CDR3 bases: TGTGCCAGCAGCCTGACAGGTGTAGAGACCCAGTACTTC. Translation gives CASSLTGVETQYF.

J is TRBJ1-3 and V is TRBV6-5; D not resolved. The CDR3 extends over 16 amino acids. V was shortened by 2 bases and J by 2 bases, with 13 bases between the two germline ends. CDR1 and CDR2 (germline): MNHEY, SVGAGI. The CDR3 region is CASSYRATVAGNTIYF. CDR3 DNA: TGTGCCAGCAGTTACCGAGCGACCGTAGCTGGAAACACCATATATTTT.

This clone was detected a few times. This chain joins TRBV10-3 and TRBJ2-7, with D possibly being TRBD2 (6 bases). Germline CDR1 is ENHRY and CDR2 is SYGVKD. This CDR3 is built from 12 residues. Trimming removed 11 bases at V and 7 bases at J, with 18 bases between. In nucleotides, the CDR3 is TGTGCCTCGGGAGCGGTGGTGGGTGAGCAGTACTTC. Protein sequence: CASGAVVGEQYF.

In this sample, this clone turned up a few times. The chain recombines TRBV7-9 with TRBJ2-5, with a tentative D call TRBD1 (6 bases). Germline V gene data show CDR1 as SEHNR and CDR2 as FQNEAQ (reference sequence). This CDR3 has 15 amino acids. Between the trimmed V and J ends, which lost 5 bases and 2 bases, there was a span of 15 bases. CDR3 nucleotide sequence: TGTGCCAGCAGCAAGAACACAGGGCAACAAGAGACCCAGTACTTC. It yields the protein CASSKNTGQQETQYF.

The chain couples TRBV27 to TRBJ1-2; TRBD1 matches 11 bases. The germline V gene encodes CDR1 MNHEY and CDR2 SMNVEV (reference sequence). The CDR3 has 13 residues. With 7 bases clipped from V and 7 bases from J, the junction kept 5 bases outside the gene matches. For the CDR3, the DNA is TGTGCCAGCACGGACAGGGGGCGGGTTGGCTACACCTTC. Translated: CASTDRGRVGYTF.

This clone was observed a handful of times. The rearrangement joins TRBV6-5 to TRBJ2-7; TRBD1 might be the D (6 bases). Per germline, CDR1 MNHEY and CDR2 SVGAGI. Trimming removed 2 bases from V and 3 bases from J, with 14 bases in between. The CDR3 totals 15 residues. In DNA, the CDR3 is TGTGCCAGCAGTTACCGGTTCAGGGGCGGCTACGAGCAGTACTTC. Amino acids: CASSYRFRGGYEQYF.

This clone was counted between two and nine times. The same CDR3 is also encoded by other DNA sequences in this sample. The chain's CDR3 is CASSLDGATNEKLFF. The DNA of the CDR3 is TGTGCCAGCAGCTTAGACGGTGCAACTAATGAAAAACTGTTTTTT. The genes are TRBV7-9 and TRBJ1-4; D gene uncertain. Trimming took off 1 base at V and 0 bases at J, with 6 bases between the two ends. CDR3 length: 15 amino acids. The germline gives CDR1 SEHNR, CDR2 FQNEAQ (reference sequence).

This clone was seen a few times. V is TRBV5-1 and J is TRBJ1-5; the D is unclear. The CDR3 contains 12 residues. Trimming removed 5 bases from V and 5 bases from J, with 8 bases in between. Germline lookup yields CDR1 SGHRS and CDR2 YFSETQ. The CDR3: CASREGDQPQHF. The DNA of the CDR3 is TGCGCCAGCAGGGAAGGCGATCAGCCCCAGCATTTT.

The genes are TRBV29-1 and TRBJ2-3; D is perhaps TRBD2 (5 bases). V shed 6 bases and J shed 2 bases, with 12 bases lying between them. The germline CDR1 and CDR2 sequences are SQVTM and ANQGSEA. The CDR3 extends over 13 amino acids. CDR3 protein: CSVQRRNTDTQYF. The CDR3 nucleotides read TGCAGCGTACAGCGGAGGAACACAGATACGCAGTATTTT.

J is TRBJ2-6 and V is TRBV19, with 10 bases aligning to TRBD1. The CDR3 has 20 residues. The ends lost 2 bases at V and 2 bases at J; junction bases unmatched: 12. Germline CDR1 reads LNHDA; CDR2 reads SQIVND (reference sequence). CDR3 in amino acids: CASSIWGQGSRKPGANVLTF. The CDR3 DNA reads as TGTGCCAGTAGTATATGGGGACAGGGGAGTAGGAAGCCTGGGGCCAACGTCCTGACTTTC.

The rearrangement links TRBV6-4 to TRBJ1-2, with no clear D. CDR3 length: 11 residues. V was trimmed by 0 bases and J by 8 bases, leaving 4 bases between them. The germline gives CDR1 MRHNA, CDR2 SNTAGT. In nucleotides, the CDR3 is TGTGCCAGCAGTGACTCTTGGGGCTACACCTTC. Protein product: CASSDSWGYTF.

In this sample, this clone turned up a few times. The CDR3 coding sequence is TGTGCCATGAGGTGGGGCGGATCGGATAATGAAGCTTTCTTT. Protein: CAMRWGGSDNEAFF. The chain employs TRBV10-3 and TRBJ1-1; possible D gene TRBD1, 5 bases. V lost 9 bases to trimming and J lost 7 bases, with 21 bases between them. Germline CDR1 ENHRY, CDR2 SYGVKD. The CDR3 loop spans 14 amino acids.

The CDR3 region has the DNA TGTGCCAGCCAAGGGGGTATATCCGGGGAGCTGTTTTTT. Encoded protein: CASQGGISGELFF. This chain links TRBV2 with TRBJ2-2, with D tentatively TRBD1 (6 bases). V gave up 8 bases and J gave up 6 bases, with 13 bases separating them. The CDR3 consists of 13 residues. CDR1 and CDR2 (germline): SNHLY, FYNNEI.